What follows are 32 T cell receptor beta chains derived from one specimen sequenced in a study of naive and memory T cell subsets. Blood and skin TCR RNA was reverse transcribed with alpha and beta constant primers. TCRdb called the 5' RACE reads again in MiXCR, with one record for every CDR3 protein. The sample has tens of thousands of distinct CDR3 sequences, approximately 24% seen once. RNA was extracted from 2 to 2.5 ml of whole blood of healthy adults. The receptors were gathered from a female donor in good health.

This clonotype was recorded at least ten times. The V gene is TRBV10-2, the J gene TRBJ2-2; the match to TRBD2 covers 9 bases. Looked up from germline, CDR1 is WSHSY and CDR2 is SAAADI. Trimming cost V 6 bases and J 5 bases; bases outside gene matches: 16. The length of the CDR3 is 18 residues. DNA of the CDR3: TGCGCCAGCAGCTCTATAGCGTCGCGGGAGGGTCGAACCGGGGAGCTGTTTTTT. Amino acid sequence: CASSSIASREGRTGELFF.

This chain uses TRBV29-1 with TRBJ2-4; 7 bases match TRBD1. Looked up from germline, CDR1 is SQVTM and CDR2 is ANQGSEA. The CDR3 extends over 12 amino acids. As DNA, the CDR3 is TGCAGTCACAGGGGTGCCAAAAACATTCAGTACTTC. Protein product: CSHRGAKNIQYF. Filled out from reference TRBV29-1 and TRBJ2-4, the complete variable domain reads SAVISQKPSRDICQRGTSLTIQCQVDSQVTMMFWYRQQPGQSLTLIATANQGSEATYESGFVIDKFPISRPNLTFSTLTVSNMSPEDSSIYLCSHRGAKNIQYFGAGTRLSVL.

The chain joins TRBV6-5 to TRBJ1-1; D may be TRBD1 (6 bases). Germline CDR1 MNHEY, CDR2 SVGAGI. CDR3 length: 16 residues. Trimming left V 5 bases short and J 2 bases short, with 18 bases between. CDR3 bases: TGTGCCAGCAGTCCGATAACAGGGAATCTTAACACTGAAGCTTTCTTT. Its protein product is CASSPITGNLNTEAFF.

V and J are TRBV6-1 and TRBJ2-3, with D uncertain. The V and J ends lost 8 bases and 5 bases respectively, with 14 bases between them. CDR3 length: 13 amino acids. CDR1 is MNHNS and CDR2 is SASEGT in the germline V gene. The CDR3 sequence: CASVSAGRDTQYF. The CDR3 region has the DNA TGTGCCAGCGTCAGTGCCGGCAGAGATACGCAGTATTTT.

This clonotype is medium-sized in the sample. The chain carries TRBV7-8 and TRBJ1-4, with D uncertain. The V end was cut by 5 bases, the J end by 3 bases, with 16 bases between. The germline CDR1 and CDR2 sequences are SGHVS and FQNEAQ. CDR3 length: 16 amino acids. CDR3 amino acids: CASSQRWMMSNEKLFF. The CDR3 nucleotides are TGTGCCAGCAGCCAACGATGGATGATGTCTAATGAAAAACTGTTTTTT.

By its share, this clonotype is medium-sized. The chain employs TRBV13 and TRBJ2-2; the D is unclear. CDR3 length: 15 amino acids. CDR1 and CDR2 (germline): PRHDT, FYEKMQ (reference sequence). V was shortened by 5 bases and J by 2 bases, with 12 bases between the two germline ends. The CDR3 loop is CASSPPRPNTGELFF. The CDR3 DNA reads TGTGCCAGCAGCCCGCCCCGCCCTAACACCGGGGAGCTGTTTTTT.

The table lists this clonotype with many counts. The genes are TRBV9 and TRBJ2-7; 10 bases agree with TRBD2. The CDR3 runs 18 residues. Germline V gene data show CDR1 as SGDLS and CDR2 as YYNGEE. The V segment lost 3 bases and the J segment 0 bases; nucleotides outside the gene matches: 12. CDR3 nucleotides: TGTGCCAGCAGCGGCCCGGGACTAGCGCTAGGCAGCTCCTACGAGCAGTACTTC. Encoded protein: CASSGPGLALGSSYEQYF. The whole variable domain, filled in from reference TRBV9 and TRBJ2-7, reads DSGVTQTPKHLITATGQRVTLRCSPRSGDLSVYWYQQSLDQGLQFLIQYYNGEERAKGNILERFSAQQFPDLHSELNLSSLELGDSALYFCASSGPGLALGSSYEQYFGPGTRLTVT.

This clonotype was seen at least ten times. The rearrangement uses TRBV29-1 and TRBJ2-7; 7 bases line up with TRBD2. The CDR3 totals 13 residues. Germline CDR1 and CDR2: SQVTM and ANQGSEA. J was trimmed by 4 bases and V by 8 bases; bases with no gene match: 11. The CDR3: CSSGGGATYEQYF. The CDR3 DNA sequence: TGCAGCTCCGGGGGAGGGGCTACTTACGAGCAGTACTTC.

This chain links TRBV5-4 with TRBJ2-5; D is perhaps TRBD1 (5 bases). This CDR3 contains 16 residues. V was clipped by 6 bases and J by 3 bases, with 21 bases between them. Germline CDR1 SGHNT, CDR2 YYREEE (reference sequence). Written as DNA, the CDR3 is TGTGCCAGCACTCCCGGACGGACACGGAGTAAAGAGACCCAGTACTTC. Translation: CASTPGRTRSKETQYF.

The V and J genes are TRBV10-3 and TRBJ2-1; tentatively, D is TRBD1 or TRBD2 (6 bases each). There are 11 residues in the CDR3. V dropped 11 bases and J dropped 7 bases, with 12 bases sitting between them. In germline, CDR1 is ENHRY, CDR2 SYGVKD. CDR3 sequence: CAPTGANEQFF. The CDR3 coding sequence is TGTGCCCCAACGGGGGCTAATGAGCAGTTCTTC.

The chain joins TRBV20-1 to TRBJ1-1; D is uncertain. CDR3 size: 14 residues. Per the germline V gene, CDR1 is DFQATT and CDR2 is SNEGSKA (reference sequence). Trimming took off 0 bases at V and 2 bases at J, with 10 bases between the two ends. In DNA, the CDR3 is TGCAGTGCTAGAGATCGGCCCGGAAACACTGAAGCTTTCTTT. Its protein is CSARDRPGNTEAFF.

This clonotype was detected ten times or more. The chain is built from TRBV4-3 and TRBJ1-1; the D is unclear. The CDR3 spans 15 residues. The germline CDR1 and CDR2 sequences are LGHNA and YSLEER. Trimming cost V 4 bases and J 5 bases, with 17 bases left between them. The CDR3 loop reads CASSPHSSLGTEAFF. The CDR3 coding sequence is TGCGCCAGCAGCCCACACTCTTCCCTGGGGACTGAAGCTTTCTTT.

By proportion, this clonotype is medium-sized. This chain uses TRBV5-1 with TRBJ1-1; TRBD1 matches 7 bases. The CDR3 contains 13 residues. Germline V gene sequence: CDR1 SGHRS, CDR2 YFSETQ. The junction had 3 bases not matched to a gene; V was cut back by 5 bases and J by 2 bases. The CDR3 reads CASRRGPNTEAFF. The CDR3, as DNA: TGCGCCAGCAGGAGGGGGCCTAACACTGAAGCTTTCTTT. Based on the CDR3 plus reference TRBV5-1 and TRBJ1-1, the full variable domain is KAGVTQTPRYLIKTRGQQVTLSCSPISGHRSVSWYQQTPGQGLQFLFEYFSETQRNKGNFPGRFSGRQFSNSRSEMNVSTLELGDSALYLCASRRGPNTEAFFGQGTRLTVV.

This clonotype was seen a handful of times. This may stem from a read error, because a much larger clone lies one nucleotide away. The chain uses TRBV12-3 or TRBV12-4 and TRBJ1-2; D gene unclear. CDR3 length: 13 amino acids. In DNA form, the CDR3 reads TGTGCCAGCAGTTGGGAAGACGGGTATGGCGACACCTTC. Translation: CASSWEDGYGDTF.

This clonotype was detected many times. The V call is TRBV11-2, the J call TRBJ2-3; 7 nucleotides align to TRBD1. The trim removed 1 base at V and 5 bases at J, leaving 6 bases unmatched. The germline V gene encodes CDR1 SGHAT and CDR2 FQNNGV. There are 15 residues in the CDR3. This CDR3 is CASSLVPQGVDTQYF. CDR3 coding DNA: TGTGCCAGCAGCTTAGTTCCCCAGGGGGTAGATACGCAGTATTTT. The variable domain in full, completed from reference TRBV11-2 and TRBJ2-3, reads EAGVAQSPRYKIIEKRQSVAFWCNPISGHATLYWYQQILGQGPKLLIQFQNNGVVDDSQLPKDRFSAERLKGVDSTLKIQPAKLEDSAVYLCASSLVPQGVDTQYFGPGTRLTVL.

This clonotype was recorded a few times. The chain employs TRBV29-1 and TRBJ2-1; 7 bases match TRBD2. This CDR3 comprises 15 residues. V shed 3 bases, J shed 4 bases, and the junction held 9 bases outside the gene matches. In germline, CDR1 is SQVTM, CDR2 ANQGSEA. The CDR3 nucleotides are TGCAGCGTTGACCCCCCAGCGGGAAGATACAATGAGCAGTTCTTC. It yields the protein CSVDPPAGRYNEQFF.

This clonotype was counted between two and nine times. This rearrangement joins TRBV29-1 to TRBJ2-3; TRBD2 might be the D (6 bases). Trimming removed 4 bases at V and 0 bases at J, with 20 bases between. CDR3 length: 17 amino acids. The germline V gene encodes CDR1 SQVTM and CDR2 ANQGSEA. The CDR3 region is CSVVRPGLLGSTDTQYF. CDR3 coding DNA: TGCAGCGTTGTGCGACCGGGACTCCTCGGGAGCACAGATACGCAGTATTTT.

This clonotype rates as medium-sized. The chain uses TRBV6-5 and TRBJ2-5; 11 bases align to TRBD2. This CDR3 comprises 15 residues. Germline CDR1 and CDR2: MNHEY and SVGAGI. V trimming: 7 bases; J trimming: 3 bases; junction bases outside the gene matches: 7. The CDR3 protein is CASTPGLAGKETQYF. Written as DNA, the CDR3 is TGTGCCAGCACCCCCGGACTAGCGGGCAAAGAGACCCAGTACTTC.

In its sample, this clonotype ranks as medium-sized. The chain is built from TRBV10-3 and TRBJ2-3, with D uncertain. Germline CDR1 is ENHRY and CDR2 is SYGVKD. This CDR3 comprises 11 residues. V lost 3 bases and J lost 4, with 2 bases in between. The CDR3 is CAISDADTQYF. Here the CDR3 DNA reads TGTGCCATCAGTGATGCAGATACGCAGTATTTT.

J is TRBJ1-5 and V is TRBV6-6; 12 nucleotides align to TRBD1. The trim removed 2 bases at V and 6 bases at J, leaving 5 bases unmatched. The CDR3 contains 16 residues. Germline values: CDR1 MNHNY, CDR2 SVGAGI (reference sequence). CDR3 residues: CASSYEGQGAGQPQHF. Here the CDR3 DNA reads TGTGCCAGCAGTTACGAGGGACAGGGGGCCGGTCAGCCCCAGCATTTT.

The chain combines TRBV20-1 with TRBJ2-2, with TRBD2 matching 8 bases. After removal of 0 bases from V and 6 bases from J, the junction contained 3 bases not matched to a gene. Germline V gene lookup returns CDR1 DFQATT and CDR2 SNEGSKA (reference sequence). The CDR3 extends over 14 amino acids. The chain's CDR3 is CSAREREVSGELFF. The CDR3 DNA sequence: TGCAGTGCTAGAGAGCGGGAGGTCTCCGGGGAGCTGTTTTTT.

The chain uses TRBV12-3 or TRBV12-4 and TRBJ1-1, with D maybe TRBD1 (5 bases). Trimming took off 4 bases at V and 7 bases at J, with 13 bases between the two ends. This CDR3 region has 13 residues. Written as DNA, the CDR3 is TGTGCCAGCAGTTACGTCAGGGCCGGTGAAGCTTTCTTT. Protein: CASSYVRAGEAFF.

This chain joins TRBV29-1 and TRBJ2-1; D is perhaps TRBD2 (6 bases). The CDR3 sequence is 16 residues long. V lost 4 bases and J lost 5, with 21 bases in between. The germline CDR1 and CDR2 sequences are SQVTM and ANQGSEA. In DNA, the CDR3 is TGCAGCGTTGGGATCTCGGGACTCAGGTTCAACAATGAGCAGTTCTTC. This sequence encodes CSVGISGLRFNNEQFF.

The V and J genes are TRBV20-1 and TRBJ2-5, with 7 bases fitting TRBD2. The CDR3 is 14 residues long. From germline, CDR1 is DFQATT and CDR2 SNEGSKA (reference sequence). Trimming cost V 0 bases and J 5 bases; bases outside gene matches: 6. This CDR3 is CSARDWGREETQYF. In nucleotides, the CDR3 is TGCAGTGCTAGAGATTGGGGGAGGGAGGAGACCCAGTACTTC.

V and J are TRBV7-9 and TRBJ2-3, with TRBD2 matching over 15 bases. Germline assignment: CDR1 SEHNR and CDR2 FQNEAQ (reference sequence). The J segment lost 4 bases and the V segment lost 4 bases, leaving 12 bases of the junction unmatched. The CDR3 has 19 amino acids. The CDR3 here is CASSYGGLAGGRVSDTQYF. CDR3 in DNA: TGTGCCAGCAGCTACGGCGGACTAGCGGGGGGGCGGGTGTCAGATACGCAGTATTTT. The full variable domain, in which reference TRBV7-9 and TRBJ2-3 provide the parts outside the CDR3, is DTGVSQNPRHKITKRGQNVTFRCDPISEHNRLYWYRQTLGQGPEFLTYFQNEAQLEKSRLLSDRFSAERPKGSFSTLEIQRTEQGDSAMYLCASSYGGLAGGRVSDTQYFGPGTRLTVL.

At least ten counts were recorded for this clonotype. This rearrangement joins TRBV20-1 to TRBJ2-1; D unresolved. This CDR3 contains 16 residues. V was trimmed by 6 bases and J by 0 bases, leaving 18 bases between them. Germline V gene sequence: CDR1 DFQATT, CDR2 SNEGSKA (reference sequence). The CDR3 protein is CSAHSGAGNSYNEQFF. Here the CDR3 DNA reads TGCAGTGCCCACTCCGGTGCCGGAAACTCCTACAATGAGCAGTTCTTC.

The V gene is TRBV6-6, the J gene TRBJ2-7, with D unclear. Trimming took 10 bases from V and 4 from J, leaving 14 bases between them. This CDR3 spans 12 amino acids. CDR1 and CDR2 (germline): MNHNY, SVGAGI (reference sequence). CDR3 DNA sequence: TGTGCCACCCAAGCAAGGTGGTACGAGCAGTACTTC. Protein product: CATQARWYEQYF.

This clonotype was counted only a few times. This chain uses TRBV20-1 with TRBJ1-2; TRBD1 agrees at 11 bases. The CDR3 is 15 amino acids. The trim removed 0 bases at V and 5 bases at J, leaving 5 bases unmatched. The germline CDR1 and CDR2 sequences are DFQATT and SNEGSKA (reference sequence). The CDR3 DNA follows: TGCAGTGCTAGAGATGGACAGGGGGCGGGTTATGGCTACACCTTC. As protein: CSARDGQGAGYGYTF.

This clonotype showed up just a few times. The chain links TRBV9 to TRBJ2-2; D gene uncertain. The germline V and J ends were trimmed by 2 bases and 5 bases, with 4 bases remaining between them. The CDR3 is 12 amino acids. Germline CDR1 and CDR2: SGDLS and YYNGEE. The CDR3 coding sequence is TGTGCCAGCAGCGTTTATACCGGGGAGCTGTTTTTT. It codes for CASSVYTGELFF.

This clonotype turned up a few times. This rearrangement joins TRBV6-2 or TRBV6-3 to TRBJ2-7; a possible D gene is TRBD2 (6 bases). The CDR3 runs to 15 residues. Between the trimmed V and J ends, which lost 5 bases and 5 bases, there was a span of 19 bases. CDR1 and CDR2 from the germline V gene are MNHEY and SVGEGT. This CDR3 is CASSHAQTRRDEQYF. CDR3 DNA: TGTGCCAGCAGTCACGCCCAGACAAGGAGGGACGAGCAGTACTTC.

By share, this clonotype ranks as medium-sized. J is TRBJ1-2 and V is TRBV6-1; D call uncertain. Germline CDR1 is MNHNS and CDR2 is SASEGT. With 0 bases removed from V and 7 bases from J, the gap between germline ends came to 12 bases. The CDR3 is 14 residues long. This CDR3 reads CASSEARQVFGYTF. In DNA form, the CDR3 reads TGTGCCAGCAGTGAAGCACGTCAGGTTTTTGGCTACACCTTC.

Judged by abundance, this clonotype is medium-sized. CDR3 in amino acids: CASSLDESYEQYF. The CDR3 DNA is TGTGCCAGCAGCCTGGACGAATCCTACGAGCAGTACTTC. The rearrangement joins TRBV5-4 to TRBJ2-7; no clear D. The V gene's germline CDR1 is SGHNT and CDR2 YYREEE (reference sequence). This CDR3 is built from 13 residues. The V end was cut by 4 bases, the J end by 1 base, with 9 bases between.